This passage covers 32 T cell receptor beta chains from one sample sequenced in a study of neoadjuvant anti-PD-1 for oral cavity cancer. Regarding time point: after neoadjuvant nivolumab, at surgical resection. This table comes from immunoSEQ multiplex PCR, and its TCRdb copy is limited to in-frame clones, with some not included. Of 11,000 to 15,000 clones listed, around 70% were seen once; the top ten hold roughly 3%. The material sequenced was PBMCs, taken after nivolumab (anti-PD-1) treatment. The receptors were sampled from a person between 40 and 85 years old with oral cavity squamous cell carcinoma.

The CDR3 loop is CASSWQFTGELFF. The CDR3 DNA reads as TGTGCCAGCAGCTGGCAATTCACCGGGGAGCTGTTTTTT. The chain carries TRBV11-2 and TRBJ2-2; D is undetermined. In germline, CDR1 is SGHAT, CDR2 FQNNGV. V lost 4 bases, J lost 4 bases, and 7 bases lay in between. This CDR3 has 13 amino acids.

CDR3 in amino acids: CASSLMVGSTDTQYF. The DNA of the CDR3 is TGTGCCAGCAGCCTTATGGTGGGGAGCACAGATACGCAGTATTTT. The V call is TRBV9, the J call TRBJ2-3, with D unresolved. The V gene's germline CDR1 is SGDLS and CDR2 YYNGEE. The V end lost 4 bases, the J end lost 0 bases, and 12 bases lay between the germline ends. The length of the CDR3 is 15 residues.

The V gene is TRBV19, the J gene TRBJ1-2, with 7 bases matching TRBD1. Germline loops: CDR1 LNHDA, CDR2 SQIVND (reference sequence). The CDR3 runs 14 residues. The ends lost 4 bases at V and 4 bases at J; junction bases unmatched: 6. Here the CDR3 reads CASSSAGGSYGYTF. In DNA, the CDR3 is TGTGCCAGTAGTAGTGCAGGGGGAAGCTATGGCTACACCTTC.

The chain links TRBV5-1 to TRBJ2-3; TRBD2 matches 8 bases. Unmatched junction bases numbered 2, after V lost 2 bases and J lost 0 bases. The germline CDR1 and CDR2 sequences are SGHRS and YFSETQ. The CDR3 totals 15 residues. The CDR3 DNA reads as TGCGCCAGCAGCTTTCCGGGAGGGAGCACAGATACGCAGTATTTT. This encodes CASSFPGGSTDTQYF.

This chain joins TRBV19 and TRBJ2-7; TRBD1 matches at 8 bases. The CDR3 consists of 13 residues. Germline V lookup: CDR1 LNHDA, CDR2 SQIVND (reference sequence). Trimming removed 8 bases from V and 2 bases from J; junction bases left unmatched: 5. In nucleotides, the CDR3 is TGTGCCAGTCGTGGACAGGGCACCTACGAGCAGTACTTC. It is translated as CASRGQGTYEQYF.

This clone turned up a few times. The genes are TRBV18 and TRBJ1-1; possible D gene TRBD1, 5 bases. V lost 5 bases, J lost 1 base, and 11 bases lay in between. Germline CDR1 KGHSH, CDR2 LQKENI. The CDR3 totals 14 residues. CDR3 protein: CASSSGATNTEAFF. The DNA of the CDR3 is TGTGCCAGCTCATCCGGGGCTACGAACACTGAAGCTTTCTTT.

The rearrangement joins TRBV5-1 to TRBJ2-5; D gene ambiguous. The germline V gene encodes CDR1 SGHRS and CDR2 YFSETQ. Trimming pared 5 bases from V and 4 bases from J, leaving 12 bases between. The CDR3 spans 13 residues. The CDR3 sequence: CASRWNEAETQYF. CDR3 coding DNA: TGCGCCAGCAGGTGGAACGAGGCAGAGACCCAGTACTTC.

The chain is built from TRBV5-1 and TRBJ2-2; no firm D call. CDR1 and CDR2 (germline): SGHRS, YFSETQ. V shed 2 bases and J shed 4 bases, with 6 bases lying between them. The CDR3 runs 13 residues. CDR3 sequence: CASSFALTGELFF. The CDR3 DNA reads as TGCGCCAGCAGCTTTGCACTCACCGGGGAGCTGTTTTTT.

CDR3 protein: CASSTLAGATGELFF. The CDR3 nucleotides are TGTGCCAGTAGTACGCTAGCGGGAGCTACCGGGGAGCTGTTTTTT. The rearrangement uses TRBV19 and TRBJ2-2; 10 nucleotides line up with TRBD2. Germline-derived CDR1 and CDR2 are LNHDA and SQIVND (reference sequence). CDR3 length: 15 residues. Trimming cost V 4 bases and J 5 bases; bases outside gene matches: 4.

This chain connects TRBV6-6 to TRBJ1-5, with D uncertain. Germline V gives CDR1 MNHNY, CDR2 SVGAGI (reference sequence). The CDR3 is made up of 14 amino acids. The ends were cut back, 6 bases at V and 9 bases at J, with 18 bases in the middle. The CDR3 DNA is TGTGCCAGCAGGAGCGTGACTCTCCAAGGGCCCCAGCATTTT. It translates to CASRSVTLQGPQHF.

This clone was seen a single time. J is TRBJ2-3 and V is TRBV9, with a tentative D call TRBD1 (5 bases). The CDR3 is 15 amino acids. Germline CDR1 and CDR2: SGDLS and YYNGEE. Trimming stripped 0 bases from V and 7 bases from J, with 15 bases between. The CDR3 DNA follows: TGTGCCAGCAGCGTAGGGCTAGGGGCCTCGAATACGCAGTATTTT. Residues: CASSVGLGASNTQYF.

CDR3: CASRSAGYEQYF. In DNA form, the CDR3 reads TGTGCCAGCAGGAGCGCGGGTTACGAGCAGTACTTC. This sequence joins TRBV28 and TRBJ2-7, with a tentative D call TRBD2 (5 bases). The CDR3 sequence is 12 residues long. Per the germline V gene, CDR1 is MDHEN and CDR2 is SYDVKM. Trimming removed 6 bases from V and 4 bases from J, with 10 bases in between.

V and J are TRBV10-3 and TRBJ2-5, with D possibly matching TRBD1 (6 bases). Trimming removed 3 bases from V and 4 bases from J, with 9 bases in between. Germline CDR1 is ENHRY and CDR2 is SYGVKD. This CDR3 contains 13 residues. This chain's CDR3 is CAISEQQGETQYF. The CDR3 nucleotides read TGTGCCATCAGTGAACAACAGGGAGAGACCCAGTACTTC.

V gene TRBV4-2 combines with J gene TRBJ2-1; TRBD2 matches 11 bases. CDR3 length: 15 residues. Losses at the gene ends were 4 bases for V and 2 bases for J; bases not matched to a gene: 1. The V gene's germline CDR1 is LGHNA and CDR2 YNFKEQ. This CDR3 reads CASSLLAGAYNEQFF. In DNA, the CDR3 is TGTGCCAGCAGCCTACTAGCGGGGGCCTACAATGAGCAGTTCTTC.

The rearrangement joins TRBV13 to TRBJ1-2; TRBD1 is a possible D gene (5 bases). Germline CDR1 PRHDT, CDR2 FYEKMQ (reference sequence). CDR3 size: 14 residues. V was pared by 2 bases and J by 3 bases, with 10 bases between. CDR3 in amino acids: CASSLTGVDYGYTF. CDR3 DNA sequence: TGTGCCAGCAGCTTAACGGGGGTTGACTATGGCTACACCTTC.

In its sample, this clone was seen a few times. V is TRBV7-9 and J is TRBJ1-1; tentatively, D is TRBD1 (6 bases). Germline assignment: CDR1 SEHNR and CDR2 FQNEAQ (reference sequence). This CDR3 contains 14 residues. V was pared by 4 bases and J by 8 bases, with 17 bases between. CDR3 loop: CASSWVTGTPEAFF. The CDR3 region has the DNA TGTGCCAGCAGCTGGGTTACCGGGACACCAGAAGCTTTCTTT.

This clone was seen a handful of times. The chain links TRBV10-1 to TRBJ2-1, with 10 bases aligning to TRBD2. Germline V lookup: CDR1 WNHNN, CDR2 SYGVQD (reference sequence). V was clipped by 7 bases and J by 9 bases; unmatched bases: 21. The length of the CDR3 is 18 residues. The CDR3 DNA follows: TGCGCCAGCACCACGAGGGCTAGCGGGAGTTTAAGAATGGGTGAGCAGTTCTTC. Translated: CASTTRASGSLRMGEQFF.

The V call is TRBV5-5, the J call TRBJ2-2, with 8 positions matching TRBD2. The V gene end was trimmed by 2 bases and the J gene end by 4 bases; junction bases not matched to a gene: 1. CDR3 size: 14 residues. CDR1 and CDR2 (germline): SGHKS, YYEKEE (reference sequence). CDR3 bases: TGTGCCAGCAGCTTTCTAGCGGGCACCGGGGAGCTGTTTTTT. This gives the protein CASSFLAGTGELFF.

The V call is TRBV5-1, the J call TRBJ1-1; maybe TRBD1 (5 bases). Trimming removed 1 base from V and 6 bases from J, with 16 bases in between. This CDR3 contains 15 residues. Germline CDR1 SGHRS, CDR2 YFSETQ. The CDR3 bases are TGCGCCAGCAGCTTGATGTGGGGCCTAGACGCTGAAGCTTTCTTT. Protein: CASSLMWGLDAEAFF. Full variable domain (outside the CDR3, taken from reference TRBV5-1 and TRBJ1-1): KAGVTQTPRYLIKTRGQQVTLSCSPISGHRSVSWYQQTPGQGLQFLFEYFSETQRNKGNFPGRFSGRQFSNSRSEMNVSTLELGDSALYLCASSLMWGLDAEAFFGQGTRLTVV.

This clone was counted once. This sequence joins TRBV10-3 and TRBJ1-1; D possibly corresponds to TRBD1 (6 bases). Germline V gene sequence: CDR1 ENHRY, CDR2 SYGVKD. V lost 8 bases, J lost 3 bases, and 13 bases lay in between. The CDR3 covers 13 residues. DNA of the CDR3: TGTGCCATCGCAACAGGGTTGGACACTGAAGCTTTCTTT. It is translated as CAIATGLDTEAFF.

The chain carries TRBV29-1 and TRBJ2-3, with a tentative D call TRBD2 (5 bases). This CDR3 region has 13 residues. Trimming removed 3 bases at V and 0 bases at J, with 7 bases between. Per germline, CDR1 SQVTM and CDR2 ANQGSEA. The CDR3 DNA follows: TGCAGCGTTGACGCGGGTAGCACAGATACGCAGTATTTT. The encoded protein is CSVDAGSTDTQYF.

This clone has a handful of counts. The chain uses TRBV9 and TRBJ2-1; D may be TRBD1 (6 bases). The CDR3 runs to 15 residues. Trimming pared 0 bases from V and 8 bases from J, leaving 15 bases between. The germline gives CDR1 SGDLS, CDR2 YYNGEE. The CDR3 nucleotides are TGTGCCAGCAGCGTAGCAAGCAGGGGAATGGATGAGCAGTTCTTC. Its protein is CASSVASRGMDEQFF.

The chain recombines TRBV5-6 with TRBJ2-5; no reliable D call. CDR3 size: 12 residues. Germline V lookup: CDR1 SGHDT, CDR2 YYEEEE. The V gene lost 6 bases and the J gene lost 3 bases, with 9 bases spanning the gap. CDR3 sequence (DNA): TGTGCCAGCACCCTGAATAAAGAGACCCAGTACTTC. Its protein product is CASTLNKETQYF.

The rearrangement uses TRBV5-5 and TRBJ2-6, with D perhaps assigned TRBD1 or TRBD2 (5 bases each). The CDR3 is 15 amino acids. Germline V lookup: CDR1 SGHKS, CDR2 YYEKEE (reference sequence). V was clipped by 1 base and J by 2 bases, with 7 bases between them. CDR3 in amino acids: CASSLLGAGANVLTF. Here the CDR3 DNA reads TGTGCCAGCAGCTTGCTGGGGGCTGGGGCCAACGTCCTGACTTTC.

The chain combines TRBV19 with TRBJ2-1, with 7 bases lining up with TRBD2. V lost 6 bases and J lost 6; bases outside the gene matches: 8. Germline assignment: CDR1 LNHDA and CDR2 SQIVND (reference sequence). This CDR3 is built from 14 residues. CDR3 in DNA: TGTGCCAGTAGCGTGGGGGGGGAGCCCAATGAGCAGTTCTTC. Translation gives CASSVGGEPNEQFF. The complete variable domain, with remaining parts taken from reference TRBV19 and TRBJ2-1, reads DGGITQSPKYLFRKEGQNVTLSCEQNLNHDAMYWYRQDPGQGLRLIYYSQIVNDFQKGDIAEGYSVSREKKESFPLTVTSAQKNPTAFYLCASSVGGEPNEQFFGPGTRLTVL.

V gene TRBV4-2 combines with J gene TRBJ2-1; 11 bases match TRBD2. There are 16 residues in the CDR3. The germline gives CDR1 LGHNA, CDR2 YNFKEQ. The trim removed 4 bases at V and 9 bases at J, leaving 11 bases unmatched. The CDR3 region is CASSPDLRLAGSEQFF. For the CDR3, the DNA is TGTGCCAGCAGCCCCGACCTCAGACTAGCGGGAAGTGAGCAGTTCTTC.

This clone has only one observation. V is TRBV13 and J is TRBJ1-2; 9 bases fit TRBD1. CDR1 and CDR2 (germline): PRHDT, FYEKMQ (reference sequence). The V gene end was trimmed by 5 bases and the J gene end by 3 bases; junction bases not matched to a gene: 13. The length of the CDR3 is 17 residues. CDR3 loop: CASSKTGGVDLHYGYTF. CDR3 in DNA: TGTGCCAGCAGCAAAACAGGGGGCGTTGATCTGCACTATGGCTACACCTTC.

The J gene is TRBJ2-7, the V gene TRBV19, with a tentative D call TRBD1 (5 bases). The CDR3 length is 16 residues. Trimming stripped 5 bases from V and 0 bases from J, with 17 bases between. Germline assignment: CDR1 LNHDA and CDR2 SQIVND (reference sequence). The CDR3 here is CASSDPRAAASYEQYF. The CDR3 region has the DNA TGTGCCAGTAGTGACCCCAGGGCGGCAGCCTCCTACGAGCAGTACTTC. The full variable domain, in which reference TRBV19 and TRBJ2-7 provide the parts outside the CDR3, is DGGITQSPKYLFRKEGQNVTLSCEQNLNHDAMYWYRQDPGQGLRLIYYSQIVNDFQKGDIAEGYSVSREKKESFPLTVTSAQKNPTAFYLCASSDPRAAASYEQYFGPGTRLTVT.

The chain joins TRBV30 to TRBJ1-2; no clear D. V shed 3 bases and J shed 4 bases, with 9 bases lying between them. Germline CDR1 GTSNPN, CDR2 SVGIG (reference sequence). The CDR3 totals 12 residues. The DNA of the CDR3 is TGTGCCTGGAGCTACTCGGGCTATGGCTACACCTTC. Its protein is CAWSYSGYGYTF. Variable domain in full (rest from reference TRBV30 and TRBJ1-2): SQTIHQWPATLVQPVGSPLSLECTVEGTSNPNLYWYRQAAGRGLQLLFYSVGIGQISSEVPQNLSASRPQDRQFILSSKKLLLSDSGFYLCAWSYSGYGYTFGSGTRLTVV.

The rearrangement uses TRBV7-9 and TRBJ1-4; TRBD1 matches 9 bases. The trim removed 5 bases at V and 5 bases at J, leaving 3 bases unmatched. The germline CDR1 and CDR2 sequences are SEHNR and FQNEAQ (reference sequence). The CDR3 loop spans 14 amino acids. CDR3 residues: CASSAGQGNEKLFF. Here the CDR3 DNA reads TGTGCCAGCAGCGCAGGACAGGGGAATGAAAAACTGTTTTTT.

In nucleotides, the CDR3 is TGTGCGGGGATGTTTCGGAGAGTACAGGGGTTGGAGTACGAGCAGTACTTC. Its translation: CAGMFRRVQGLEYEQYF. The V call is TRBV2, the J call TRBJ2-7; 7 bases agree with TRBD1. The CDR3 consists of 17 residues. Germline values: CDR1 SNHLY, CDR2 FYNNEI.

CDR3 DNA: TGTGCCAGCACAAAGGAGATCAATCAGCCCCAGCATTTT. It codes for CASTKEINQPQHF. The chain employs TRBV2 and TRBJ1-5; no clear D. From germline, CDR1 is SNHLY and CDR2 FYNNEI. V shed 7 bases and J shed 3 bases, with 10 bases lying between them. This CDR3 contains 13 residues.